This T cell receptor beta chain was found in a study of blood T cell repertoires in COVID-19. For the study at large: Some COVID-19 samples were acute and others convalescent; all came from the United States, Italy and Spain. The analysed material was cDNA or gDNA that came from T cells, B-cell-depleted T cells, or PBMCs.

The CDR3 spans 17 residues. Germline assignment: CDR1 MGHRA and CDR2 YSYEKL. V gave up 5 bases and J gave up 5 bases; unmatched junction bases: 12. Authors' analysis steps: Nucleated cell counts were estimated from reference gene primer amplification. Some clones are missing from TCRdb's copy, which holds only in-frame ones; the method was immunoSEQ multiplex PCR. That table is the source of V, J and clone size, and D and trimming were worked out from the DNA. The top ten hold roughly 4.3% of the sample, which has 130,000 or so clones, 82% seen once. The origin of this receptor is a woman aged 70-85 years with acute or convalescent COVID-19. V gene TRBV4-1 combines with J gene TRBJ2-5; 12 positions agree with TRBD2. The source material was peripheral blood. CDR3 nucleotides: TGCGCCAGCAGCTTGAGGACTAGCGGGACCACCGGGGAGACCCAGTACTTC. Its protein is CASSLRTSGTTGETQYF.